The sequence of this T cell receptor (beta chain) was determined in a study of T cells in Graves' hyperthyroidism and ophthalmopathy. Amplification yielded TCR beta CDR3 regions, with RNA transcripts as the source. Carried out on the TCR CDR3, a first-round RT-PCR used the HTBI primer set. TCRdb processed the multiplex PCR reads anew with MiXCR; each CDR3 protein has one entry. The table includes roughly 500,000 distinct CDR3 sequences, just over 45% detected once. Germline CDR1 SQVTM, CDR2 ANQGSEA. There are 12 residues in the CDR3. V lost 7 bases and J lost 4, with 10 bases in between. The TCR comes from an adult woman with Graves' disease, either hyperthyroidism or ophthalmopathy (not recorded which). V is TRBV29-1 and J is TRBJ1-4; unclear D gene. Source material: peripheral blood or thyroid tissue (not recorded which). The CDR3 nucleotides read TGCAGCGCCTGGGAGAATAATGAAAAACTGTTTTTT. It encodes CSAWENNEKLFF.